This entry features one TCR beta chain sequence. Antigen: not known. One end of the junction fails to match germline, which may point to a read error. The data are from a study of shared clonotypes between healthy human individuals. Study-level findings and limits: Generation of non-shared clonotypes was less probable than generation of clonotypes shared by all four donors.

The data were produced by immunoSEQ multiplex PCR, yet TCRdb's version contains in-frame clones alone and is incomplete. The repertoire includes about 820,000 clones, around 93% of them detected once, and 20% to 30% sits in the top ten. Positively selected for CCR7, the CD45RO-negative cells used as naive CD8 cells excluded terminally differentiated effector memory CD45RA+ cells. All donors qualified as healthy HIV-negative adults and had experienced no recent acute infections or vaccinations. CDR1 and CDR2 from the germline V gene are SSHAT and FNYEAQ (reference sequence). This CDR3 region has 14 residues.

This chain joins TRBV7-7 and TRBJ2-1; D not certain. The clonotype was recovered from a man aged 25-45 years in good health. The sequencing sample was made of naive CD8+ T cells sorted from blood. The CDR3 DNA sequence: TGTGCTAGCAGCTTCGCTGTGGGGTACAATGAGCAGTTCTTC. Its translation is CASSFAVGYNEQFF.